This T cell receptor beta chain was recorded in a study of T cell responses to AZD1222 COVID-19 vaccine. The CDR3 consists of 12 residues. Trimming stripped 3 bases from V and 8 bases from J, with 8 bases between. Germline V gene sequence: CDR1 SGHAT, CDR2 FQDESV (reference sequence). Study conclusions and caveats: Donors skewed white British and female; clonal diversity was possibly underestimated. The study identified only five or six AZD1222 recipients as seropositive at baseline. The study found Spike-specific TCR breadth and depth rose after two AZD1222 doses.

Concerning this clone: Its target is unknown.

Libraries were prepared by immunoSEQ multiplex PCR; TCRdb keeps only in-frame clonotypes and omits some of them. The sample lists under 70,000 clones; 60% to 85% were seen once. The material was peripheral blood, obtained on day 0 of MenACWY control vaccination. This chain joins TRBV11-1 and TRBJ2-1; D call uncertain. The source is an adult in good health. The DNA for the CDR3 is TGTGCCAGCAGCTTCCGAGAGGATGAGCAGTTCTTC. It yields the protein CASSFREDEQFF. Based on the CDR3 plus reference TRBV11-1 and TRBJ2-1, the full variable domain is EAEVAQSPRYKITEKSQAVAFWCDPISGHATLYWYRQILGQGPELLVQFQDESVVDDSQLPKDRFSAERLKGVDSTLKIQPAELGDSAMYLCASSFREDEQFFGPGTRLTVL.